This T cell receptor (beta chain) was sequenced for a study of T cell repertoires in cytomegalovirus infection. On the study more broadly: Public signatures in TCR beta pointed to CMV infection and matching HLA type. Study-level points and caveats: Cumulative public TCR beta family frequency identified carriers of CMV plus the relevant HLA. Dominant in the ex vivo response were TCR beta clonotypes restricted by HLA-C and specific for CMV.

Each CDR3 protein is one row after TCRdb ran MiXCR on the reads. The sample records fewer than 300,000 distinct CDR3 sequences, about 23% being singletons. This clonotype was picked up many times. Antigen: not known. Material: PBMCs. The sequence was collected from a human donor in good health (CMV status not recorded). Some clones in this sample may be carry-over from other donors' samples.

The CDR3 region is CASSFSLDSYNEQFF. CDR3 DNA sequence: TGTGCCAGCAGCTTCTCACTAGACTCCTACAATGAGCAGTTCTTC. The chain recombines TRBV11-1 with TRBJ2-1; D may be TRBD2 (5 bases). V lost 3 bases to trimming and J lost 0 bases, with 9 bases between them. Germline V CDR1 and CDR2: SGHAT, FQDESV (reference sequence). This CDR3 has 15 amino acids.